Included here is one TCR beta chain sequence, with context. Its matching antigen is unknown. The data belong to a study of long-term antiretroviral therapy in people with HIV. Trimming removed 1 base at V and 8 bases at J, with 17 bases between. Per the germline V gene, CDR1 is SGHTA and CDR2 is FQGTGA. The CDR3 runs 16 residues. Researchers report immunoSEQ v3.0 was run at survey level. The data were produced by immunoSEQ multiplex PCR, yet TCRdb's version contains in-frame clones alone and is incomplete. The profile shows roughly 40,000 clones, 70% to 90% of them singletons. The study, taken as a whole, reports: The study found that diversity rose after ART but stayed below transplant donor controls.

Researchers secured at least one pre-ART and at least two post-ART PBMC samples from each donor. Before DNA extraction, roughly 0.95-10 million cryopreserved PBMC were held in the samples. The sequences come from unsorted PBMCs, collected 1.2 years after starting antiretroviral therapy. This sequence was found in a woman between 45 and 60 years old with HIV. The chain has TRBV7-3 and TRBJ1-4, with D hard to call. CDR3: CASSLSWAGWWEKLFF. The CDR3 coding sequence is TGTGCCAGCAGCTTAAGTTGGGCAGGCTGGTGGGAAAAACTGTTTTTT.